Sequencing of this TCR beta chain was carried out in a study of T cells expressing NK-cell markers. As for the study in general: Researchers got TCR beta repertoires out of sorted CD3+CD56+NKG2C+, CD3+CD56+NKG2C- and CD3+CD56-NKG2C+ T cells.

The length of the CDR3 is 13 residues. Germline V gene lookup returns CDR1 SGHDT and CDR2 YYEEEE. TCRdb re-called the 5' RACE reads and shows each CDR3 protein once, DNA omitted. The table for this sample gives 150,000 or so distinct CDR3 sequences. Overall study results and limits: In several donors, dominant clonotypes made up about 28.3-60.1% of CD3+CD56-NKG2C+ cells.

A remark on this clonotype: Its antigen is unknown.

The sample was blood T cells: a sorted CD56 or NKG2C T cell subset, CD4+ or CD8+ T cells, or bulk PBMC T cells (not recorded which). V is TRBV5-6 and J is TRBJ2-7. This TCR derives from a woman in her fifties or sixties in good health. CDR3 sequence: CASSLTQLYEQYF.